A single sample is the source of the 26 T cell receptor beta chains below, sequenced in a study of CD4+ T cells in melanoma. The assay was immunoSEQ multiplex PCR, and TCRdb's table has in-frame clones only and misses some. The sample carries roughly 4,800 clones, 50% to 75% recorded once. The sample consisted of cells from a culture (not recorded whether cultured in vitro). These receptors came from a human donor with melanoma.

This clone is medium-sized. This chain uses TRBV27 with TRBJ1-6; unclear D gene. V was shortened by 7 bases and J by 8 bases, with 12 bases between the two germline ends. CDR3 length: 13 amino acids. Germline assignment: CDR1 MNHEY and CDR2 SMNVEV (reference sequence). CDR3 sequence reads: CASTPSLDSPLHF. The DNA for the CDR3 is TGTGCCAGCACCCCTTCGCTGGATTCACCCCTCCACTTT.

This clone was counted a few times. The V gene is TRBV4-2, the J gene TRBJ2-1; D is ambiguous. This CDR3 is 13 amino acids long. Trimming left V 0 bases short and J 4 bases short, with 4 bases between. Germline V gene lookup returns CDR1 LGHNA and CDR2 YNFKEQ. CDR3 nucleotides: TGTGCCAGCAGCCAAGAGGCTTACAATGAGCAGTTCTTC. Its protein is CASSQEAYNEQFF.

The chain employs TRBV5-1 and TRBJ1-2; no definite D call. The germline V and J ends were trimmed by 4 bases and 2 bases, with 9 bases remaining between them. Germline CDR1 is SGHRS and CDR2 is YFSETQ. This CDR3 contains 13 residues. This chain's CDR3 is CASSPPGNYGYTF. CDR3 in DNA: TGCGCCAGCAGCCCTCCGGGCAACTATGGCTACACCTTC.

This clone has just a few counts. V and J are TRBV19 and TRBJ2-1; weak D call: TRBD2 (5 bases). This CDR3 comprises 14 residues. V was clipped by 4 bases and J by 7 bases, with 14 bases between them. Germline CDR1 and CDR2: LNHDA and SQIVND (reference sequence). This CDR3 is CASSRPRRGNEQFF. CDR3 DNA: TGTGCCAGTAGTAGGCCGCGACGGGGAAATGAGCAGTTCTTC.

The rearrangement uses TRBV11-2 and TRBJ2-1, with D perhaps matching TRBD1 (5 bases). CDR1 is SGHAT and CDR2 is FQNNGV in the germline V gene. The CDR3 has 16 residues. V shed 2 bases and J shed 2 bases, with 13 bases lying between them. For the CDR3, the DNA is TGTGCCAGCAGCTTACAGGGATCTCCACCCTACAATGAGCAGTTCTTC. It is translated as CASSLQGSPPYNEQFF.

This clone was recorded a few times. This sequence joins TRBV4-1 and TRBJ1-1; D is undetermined. CDR1 is MGHRA, CDR2 YSYEKL, per germline. V was pared by 2 bases and J by 8 bases, with 12 bases between. The CDR3 length is 13 residues. CDR3 protein: CASSQSQEKEAFF. Written as DNA, the CDR3 is TGCGCCAGCAGCCAATCCCAGGAAAAAGAAGCTTTCTTT.

A single count supports this clone. The V and J genes are TRBV11-3 and TRBJ2-2; 8 nucleotides match TRBD1. This CDR3 has 17 residues. V was pared by 3 bases and J by 5 bases, with 11 bases of the junction left unmatched. CDR1 is SGHNT, CDR2 YENEEA, per germline. Here the CDR3 reads CASSLSLGQGGTGELFF. In DNA, the CDR3 is TGTGCCAGCAGCTTGAGTCTAGGACAGGGTGGTACCGGGGAGCTGTTTTTT.

This clone was detected once. This chain links TRBV7-2 with TRBJ1-2; tentative D call: TRBD1 (6 bases). Germline V gene sequence: CDR1 SGHTA, CDR2 FQGNSA. Trimming left V 5 bases short and J 5 bases short, with 15 bases between. The CDR3 has 14 residues. CDR3: CASSPYRAEYGYTF. CDR3 nucleotides: TGTGCCAGCAGCCCCTACAGGGCGGAGTATGGCTACACCTTC.

This chain connects TRBV7-8 to TRBJ1-5; tentative D call: TRBD1 (6 bases). The germline CDR1 and CDR2 sequences are SGHVS and FQNEAQ. There are 14 residues in the CDR3. Trimming took 6 bases from V and 11 from J, leaving 20 bases between them. In DNA, the CDR3 is TGTGCCAGCAGAGAACAGGGCGGGGAGGGGGCCCAGCATTTT. It translates to CASREQGGEGAQHF.

This clone was seen a few times. This chain links TRBV5-4 with TRBJ2-2; possibly TRBD2 for D (7 bases). The CDR3 is made up of 15 amino acids. V lost 8 bases to trimming and J lost 1 base, with 15 bases between them. The germline V gene encodes CDR1 SGHNT and CDR2 YYREEE (reference sequence). In DNA, the CDR3 is TGTGCCAGTAGGAGGGGGGGCCTGAACACCGGGGAGCTGTTTTTT. Translation: CASRRGGLNTGELFF.

The V call is TRBV6-6, the J call TRBJ2-2; D is undetermined. The germline V gene has CDR1 MNHNY and CDR2 SVGAGI (reference sequence). CDR3 length equals 14 residues. With 0 bases removed from V and 1 base from J, the gap between germline ends came to 3 bases. The CDR3 spells CASSYSQNTGELFF. Here the CDR3 DNA reads TGTGCCAGCAGTTACTCCCAGAACACCGGGGAGCTGTTTTTT.

The rearrangement links TRBV10-1 to TRBJ2-2; D gene unclear. V lost 3 bases to trimming and J lost 7 bases, with 6 bases between them. The CDR3 is 12 residues long. Germline CDR1 reads WNHNN; CDR2 reads SYGVQD (reference sequence). Here the CDR3 reads CASSDGVGELFF. The CDR3, as DNA: TGCGCCAGCAGTGATGGGGTCGGGGAGCTGTTTTTT.

The V gene is TRBV15, the J gene TRBJ2-1; D may correspond to TRBD1 or TRBD2 (5 bases each). Germline V lookup: CDR1 LNHNV, CDR2 YYDKDF (reference sequence). This CDR3 is built from 18 residues. Trimming removed 0 bases at V and 3 bases at J, with 18 bases between. The CDR3 sequence: CATSRDPGSGWGYNEQFF. DNA for the CDR3: TGTGCCACCAGCAGAGATCCAGGGAGTGGGTGGGGCTACAATGAGCAGTTCTTC. The full variable domain, with the rest looked up from reference TRBV15 and TRBJ2-1, is DAMVIQNPRYQVTQFGKPVTLSCSQTLNHNVMYWYQQKSSQAPKLLFHYYDKDFNNEADTPDNFQSRRPNTSFCFLDIRSPGLGDTAMYLCATSRDPGSGWGYNEQFFGPGTRLTVL.

The chain recombines TRBV10-3 with TRBJ2-3; a possible D gene is TRBD2 (6 bases). The CDR3 spans 13 residues. V was trimmed by 7 bases and J by 4 bases, leaving 12 bases between them. The V gene's germline CDR1 is ENHRY and CDR2 SYGVKD. CDR3 region: CAITSEQSDTQYF. The DNA for the CDR3 is TGTGCCATCACTAGCGAGCAGTCAGATACGCAGTATTTT.

This clone has just a few counts. V usage is TRBV6-5 and J usage is TRBJ2-1; 11 bases fit TRBD1. The CDR3 runs 12 residues. J lost 8 bases, V lost 8 bases, and 2 bases had no gene match. Germline V gives CDR1 MNHEY, CDR2 SVGAGI. CDR3 DNA sequence: TGTGCCAGCTGGACAGGGGGCGATGAGCAGTTCTTC. This codes for CASWTGGDEQFF.

The CDR3 region has the DNA TGTGCCCCCGAGGGGTTCGGCTACACCTTC. As protein: CAPEGFGYTF. The rearrangement links TRBV19 to TRBJ1-2; D possibly corresponds to TRBD1 (5 bases). CDR1 and CDR2 from the germline V gene are LNHDA and SQIVND (reference sequence). V gave up 11 bases and J gave up 8 bases, with 12 bases separating them. This CDR3 comprises 10 residues.

The gene calls are TRBV6-5 and TRBJ2-1, with 8 positions matching TRBD1. The trim removed 8 bases at V and 4 bases at J, leaving 10 bases unmatched. Germline CDR1 is MNHEY and CDR2 is SVGAGI. The CDR3 runs 15 residues. CDR3 amino acids: CASVQGAGGYNEQFF. CDR3 nucleotide sequence: TGTGCCAGCGTCCAGGGGGCAGGGGGGTACAATGAGCAGTTCTTC.

This clone occurred a few times. J is TRBJ1-3 and V is TRBV6-5, with no clear D. CDR3 length equals 16 residues. Germline V gene lookup returns CDR1 MNHEY and CDR2 SVGAGI. Trimming took 0 bases from V and 0 from J, leaving 9 bases between them. For the CDR3, the DNA is TGTGCCAGCAGTTACTCGTACGGAGCCTCTGGAAACACCATATATTTT. Encoded protein: CASSYSYGASGNTIYF.

This rearrangement joins TRBV3-1 (or the pseudogene TRBV3-2) to TRBJ1-2; no reliable D call. The V gene's germline CDR1 is LGHDT and CDR2 YNNKEL (reference sequence). There are 17 residues in the CDR3. Trimming pared 4 bases from V and 2 bases from J, leaving 20 bases between. The CDR3 coding sequence is TGTGCCAGCAGCCCTCAGGACGCGGCAGGTAAGAACTATGGCTACACCTTC. It encodes CASSPQDAAGKNYGYTF.

The chain couples TRBV30 to TRBJ2-7; 10 positions agree with TRBD1. Trimming cost V 4 bases and J 2 bases; bases outside gene matches: 2. This CDR3 spans 13 amino acids. Germline V gives CDR1 GTSNPN, CDR2 SVGIG (reference sequence). The CDR3 DNA reads as TGTGCCTGGACCGGGACAGGGGCCTACGAGCAGTACTTC. Translating it yields CAWTGTGAYEQYF.

This clone was counted only a few times. The chain is built from TRBV5-1 and TRBJ1-2; D may be TRBD1 (6 bases). Looked up from germline, CDR1 is SGHRS and CDR2 is YFSETQ. The CDR3 runs to 16 residues. V lost 0 bases, J lost 4 bases, and 16 bases lay in between. CDR3 in amino acids: CASSLEISGTSYGYTF. Here the CDR3 DNA reads TGCGCCAGCAGCTTGGAGATCTCCGGGACATCCTATGGCTACACCTTC.

By share, this clone ranks as large (0.1 to 1%). This chain joins TRBV29-1 and TRBJ1-1; D call uncertain. CDR1 is SQVTM, CDR2 ANQGSEA, per germline. V lost 7 bases and J lost 6, with 15 bases in between. This CDR3 is built from 12 residues. This chain's CDR3 is CSALGLEAEAFF. The CDR3 DNA follows: TGCAGCGCCCTCGGCCTGGAGGCTGAAGCTTTCTTT.

The rearrangement links TRBV18 to TRBJ2-7, with a weak D call TRBD2 (5 bases). V lost 3 bases and J lost 0, with 6 bases in between. There are 13 residues in the CDR3. Germline V lookup: CDR1 KGHSH, CDR2 LQKENI. CDR3 protein: CASSPGSSYEQYF. CDR3 DNA: TGTGCCAGCTCACCTGGGAGCTCCTACGAGCAGTACTTC.

V is TRBV6-5 and J is TRBJ2-1; D is unclear. This CDR3 contains 14 residues. The V gene lost 10 bases and the J gene lost 1 base, with 14 bases spanning the gap. Per the germline V gene, CDR1 is MNHEY and CDR2 is SVGAGI. In DNA, the CDR3 is TGTGCCACCTCGCACAAGAAGTCCTACAATGAGCAGTTCTTC. Its protein is CATSHKKSYNEQFF.

The chain recombines TRBV19 with TRBJ2-7, with no clear D. Germline assignment: CDR1 LNHDA and CDR2 SQIVND (reference sequence). CDR3 size: 14 residues. Trimming took 3 bases from V and 7 from J, leaving 16 bases between them. CDR3 coding DNA: TGTGCCAGTAGTATTCGGGCCGGCGTGAGGGAGCAGTACTTC. Translating gives CASSIRAGVREQYF. Looking up the rest from reference TRBV19 and TRBJ2-7 gives the full variable domain: DGGITQSPKYLFRKEGQNVTLSCEQNLNHDAMYWYRQDPGQGLRLIYYSQIVNDFQKGDIAEGYSVSREKKESFPLTVTSAQKNPTAFYLCASSIRAGVREQYFGPGTRLTVT.

This clone is medium-sized (0.01 to 0.1%) by share. V and J are TRBV30 and TRBJ2-7; the D gene is possibly TRBD2 (6 bases). CDR1 and CDR2 (germline): GTSNPN, SVGIG (reference sequence). The V end was cut by 4 bases, the J end by 5 bases, with 12 bases between. The CDR3 contains 12 residues. CDR3 protein: CAWIDGGNEQYF. The CDR3 DNA reads as TGTGCCTGGATAGATGGGGGGAACGAGCAGTACTTC.